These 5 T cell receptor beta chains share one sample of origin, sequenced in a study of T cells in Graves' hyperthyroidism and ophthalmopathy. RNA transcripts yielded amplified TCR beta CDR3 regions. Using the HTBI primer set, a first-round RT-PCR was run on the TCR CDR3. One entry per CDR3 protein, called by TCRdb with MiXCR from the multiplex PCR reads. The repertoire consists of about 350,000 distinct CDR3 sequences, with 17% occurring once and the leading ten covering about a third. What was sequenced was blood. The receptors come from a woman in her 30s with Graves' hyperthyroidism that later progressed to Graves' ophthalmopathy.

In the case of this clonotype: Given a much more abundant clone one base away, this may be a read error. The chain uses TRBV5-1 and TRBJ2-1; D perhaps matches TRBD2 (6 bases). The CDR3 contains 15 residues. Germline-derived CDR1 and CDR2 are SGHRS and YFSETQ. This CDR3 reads CASSLLGGSYNEKFF. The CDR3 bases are TGCGCCAGCAGCTTGTTGGGGGGATCGTACAATGAGAAGTTCTTC.

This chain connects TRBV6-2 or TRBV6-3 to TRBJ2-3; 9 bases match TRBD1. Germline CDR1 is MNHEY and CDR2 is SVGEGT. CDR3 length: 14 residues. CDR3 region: CAITGTGSGDTQYF. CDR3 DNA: TGTGCTATCACCGGGACAGGGAGTGGAGATACGCAGTATTTT.

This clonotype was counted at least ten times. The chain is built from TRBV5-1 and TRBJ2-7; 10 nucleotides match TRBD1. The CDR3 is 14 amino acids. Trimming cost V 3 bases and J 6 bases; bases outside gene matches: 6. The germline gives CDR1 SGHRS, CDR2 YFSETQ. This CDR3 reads CASSWGTGVTEQYF. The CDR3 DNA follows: TGCGCCAGCAGCTGGGGGACAGGGGTTACCGAGCAGTACTTC.

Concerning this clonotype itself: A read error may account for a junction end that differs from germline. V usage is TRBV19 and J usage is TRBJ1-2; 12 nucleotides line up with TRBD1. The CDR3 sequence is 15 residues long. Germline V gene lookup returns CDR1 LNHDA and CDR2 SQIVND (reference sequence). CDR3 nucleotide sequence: TGTGCCGGTAGTATGACCGGGACAGGGGGCTCTGGCTACACCTTC. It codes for CAGSMTGTGGSGYTF.

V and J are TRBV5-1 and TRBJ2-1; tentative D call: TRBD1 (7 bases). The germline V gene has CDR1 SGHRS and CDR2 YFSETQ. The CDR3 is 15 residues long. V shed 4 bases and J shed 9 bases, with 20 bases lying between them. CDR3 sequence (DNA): TGCGCCAGCAGCGGAACAGGGGACTTCTCAGTTGAGCAGTTCTTC. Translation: CASSGTGDFSVEQFF.